Below are 19 T cell receptor beta chains sequenced from a single sample in a study of a mutant IDH1 vaccine in newly diagnosed glioma. Noted time point: week 35, safety follow-up. Alongside topical imiquimod, each dose of vaccine comprised 300 ug of mutant IDH1 20-mer peptide. Produced via immunoSEQ multiplex PCR; TCRdb's table is partial and in-frame only. Among around 50,000 clones listed, roughly 91% were seen once. What these receptors recognize is not known. The sequences come from PBMCs, collected from a glioma patient whose treatment included an IDH1 peptide vaccine. All receptors derive from a woman in her thirties or forties with glioma.

The chain joins TRBV19 to TRBJ2-7, with 11 positions matching TRBD1. Per germline, CDR1 LNHDA and CDR2 SQIVND (reference sequence). Losses at the gene ends were 6 bases for V and 5 bases for J; bases not matched to a gene: 9. The CDR3 extends over 15 amino acids. CDR3 protein: CASRRGQGAMDEQYF. The CDR3 DNA reads as TGTGCCAGTAGAAGAGGACAGGGGGCGATGGACGAGCAGTACTTC.

The chain links TRBV5-1 to TRBJ2-7; the match to TRBD2 covers 10 bases. The CDR3 totals 17 residues. V gave up 4 bases and J gave up 2 bases; unmatched junction bases: 12. In germline, CDR1 is SGHRS, CDR2 YFSETQ. For the CDR3, the DNA is TGCGCCAGCAGCCAAGCCCTAGCGGGAGCGACTGCCTACGAGCAGTACTTC. It specifies CASSQALAGATAYEQYF.

V is TRBV5-4 and J is TRBJ2-5, with D perhaps TRBD1 (5 bases). Looked up from germline, CDR1 is SGHNT and CDR2 is YYREEE (reference sequence). Trimming cost V 3 bases and J 2 bases, with 14 bases left between them. CDR3 length: 15 amino acids. The chain's CDR3 is CASSYEQRQQETQYF. CDR3 sequence (DNA): TGTGCCAGCAGCTACGAACAGAGACAGCAAGAGACCCAGTACTTC.

The rearrangement uses TRBV4-1 and TRBJ2-7; D remains unclear. In germline, CDR1 is MGHRA, CDR2 YSYEKL. The CDR3 length is 15 residues. V lost 1 base, J lost 2 bases, and 12 bases lay in between. DNA of the CDR3: TGCGCCAGCAGCCAAGTCCTTCCGGGCGCCTACGAGCAGTACTTC. Its protein product is CASSQVLPGAYEQYF.

The chain combines TRBV4-1 with TRBJ1-4; no definite D call. Per the germline V gene, CDR1 is MGHRA and CDR2 is YSYEKL. Deletions cut 6 bases from V and 7 bases from J, with 15 bases between. This CDR3 spans 14 amino acids. The CDR3 DNA sequence: TGCGCCAGCAGATCCCTGGGGAGAGGTGAAAAACTGTTTTTT. Amino acids: CASRSLGRGEKLFF.

The CDR3 sequence is CASSEIKNTEAFF. The CDR3 coding sequence is TGTGCCAGCAGTGAAATAAAGAACACTGAAGCTTTCTTT. This rearrangement joins TRBV6-1 to TRBJ1-1; D uncertain. Germline V lookup: CDR1 MNHNS, CDR2 SASEGT. CDR3 length equals 13 residues. V was shortened by 2 bases and J by 1 base, with 5 bases between the two germline ends.

This clone showed up just once. This rearrangement joins TRBV2 to TRBJ1-6; perhaps TRBD1 as D (5 bases). V gave up 6 bases and J gave up 7 bases, with 16 bases separating them. Germline V gives CDR1 SNHLY, CDR2 FYNNEI. This CDR3 is 15 amino acids long. CDR3 residues: CASRALTDINSPLHF. CDR3 bases: TGTGCCAGCAGAGCCTTGACAGACATCAATTCACCCCTCCACTTT.

The rearrangement links TRBV9 to TRBJ2-1, with D possibly being TRBD1 (5 bases). The ends were cut back, 1 base at V and 4 bases at J, with 9 bases in the middle. The CDR3 contains 14 residues. Germline loops: CDR1 SGDLS, CDR2 YYNGEE. The CDR3 sequence is CASSVWGGYNEQFF. The CDR3 DNA reads as TGTGCCAGCAGCGTATGGGGCGGATACAATGAGCAGTTCTTC. Full variable domain (remainder filled in from reference TRBV9 and TRBJ2-1): DSGVTQTPKHLITATGQRVTLRCSPRSGDLSVYWYQQSLDQGLQFLIQYYNGEERAKGNILERFSAQQFPDLHSELNLSSLELGDSALYFCASSVWGGYNEQFFGPGTRLTVL.

This chain uses TRBV18 with TRBJ1-4; a possible D gene is TRBD1 (5 bases). The germline V gene has CDR1 KGHSH and CDR2 LQKENI. Between the trimmed V and J ends, which lost 8 bases and 0 bases, there was a span of 7 bases. The CDR3 runs 13 residues. The CDR3 here is CASGAATNEKLFF. The CDR3 nucleotides read TGTGCCAGCGGGGCTGCAACTAATGAAAAACTGTTTTTT.

V gene TRBV6-6 combines with J gene TRBJ1-4; 10 bases agree with TRBD1. J was trimmed by 2 bases and V by 6 bases; bases with no gene match: 3. The CDR3 consists of 15 residues. Per the germline V gene, CDR1 is MNHNY and CDR2 is SVGAGI (reference sequence). The DNA for the CDR3 is TGTGCCAGCAGGGGACAGGGGAGGACTAATGAAAAACTGTTTTTT. Translating gives CASRGQGRTNEKLFF.

The gene calls are TRBV2 and TRBJ2-1; TRBD1 matches at 9 bases. Germline assignment: CDR1 SNHLY and CDR2 FYNNEI. This CDR3 is built from 15 residues. J lost 8 bases, V lost 6 bases, and 11 bases had no gene match. CDR3 amino acids: CASRGTGNDRDEQFF. The CDR3 DNA follows: TGTGCCAGCAGAGGGACAGGGAATGATCGAGATGAGCAGTTCTTC.

The chain recombines TRBV5-4 with TRBJ2-1; TRBD2 aligns across 10 bases. Germline CDR1 is SGHNT and CDR2 is YYREEE (reference sequence). The V gene end was trimmed by 4 bases and the J gene end by 10 bases; junction bases not matched to a gene: 5. CDR3 length equals 13 residues. This chain's CDR3 is CASSHGTSEEQFF. Here the CDR3 DNA reads TGTGCCAGCAGCCATGGGACTAGCGAGGAGCAGTTCTTC.

The V and J genes are TRBV28 and TRBJ1-1, with 7 nucleotides matching TRBD1. The V gene end was trimmed by 6 bases and the J gene end by 1 base; junction bases not matched to a gene: 5. Germline V gene data show CDR1 as MDHEN and CDR2 as SYDVKM. CDR3 length: 14 residues. The CDR3 is CASRLDRPNTEAFF. The CDR3 coding sequence is TGTGCCAGCAGATTGGACAGGCCGAACACTGAAGCTTTCTTT.

The chain joins TRBV2 to TRBJ1-2; weak D call: TRBD1 (6 bases). CDR3 length equals 14 residues. Germline assignment: CDR1 SNHLY and CDR2 FYNNEI. V was clipped by 7 bases and J by 7 bases, with 19 bases between them. CDR3 bases: TGTGCCAGCACCTATGGGGGGGGGCGGCGTGGCTACACCTTC. Amino acids: CASTYGGGRRGYTF.

The chain is built from TRBV5-4 and TRBJ2-7; maybe TRBD1 (5 bases). The CDR3 loop spans 13 amino acids. Deletions cut 3 bases from V and 3 bases from J, with 10 bases between. Germline CDR1 reads SGHNT; CDR2 reads YYREEE (reference sequence). The CDR3 reads CASSSFRDYEQYF. In DNA, the CDR3 is TGTGCCAGCAGCTCCTTCAGGGACTACGAGCAGTACTTC.

CDR3 nucleotides: TGTGCCTGGACGGCCCTTGGATCACCCCTCCACTTT. It is translated as CAWTALGSPLHF. V usage is TRBV30 and J usage is TRBJ1-6; no clear D. This CDR3 spans 12 amino acids. V was pared by 4 bases and J by 10 bases, with 11 bases between. CDR1 and CDR2 from the germline V gene are GTSNPN and SVGIG (reference sequence).

J is TRBJ1-1 and V is TRBV7-9; D is undetermined. The CDR3 length is 12 residues. Trimming left V 2 bases short and J 5 bases short, with 6 bases between. Germline assignment: CDR1 SEHNR and CDR2 FQNEAQ (reference sequence). CDR3 sequence: CASSLQETEAFF. For the CDR3, the DNA is TGTGCCAGCAGCTTACAGGAAACTGAAGCTTTCTTT.

A single count supports this clone. The chain is built from TRBV18 and TRBJ2-1, with a weak D call TRBD1 (5 bases). CDR3 length: 15 amino acids. Germline CDR1 is KGHSH and CDR2 is LQKENI. V was cut by 2 bases and J by 0 bases, with 8 bases left in between. For the CDR3, the DNA is TGTGCCAGCTCACCAGGGGCCGGCTCCTACAATGAGCAGTTCTTC. As protein: CASSPGAGSYNEQFF.

This clone occurred once. The gene calls are TRBV25-1 and TRBJ2-5, with TRBD1 identical over 10 bases. J lost 0 bases, V lost 3 bases, and 4 bases had no gene match. Germline V gene sequence: CDR1 MGHDK, CDR2 SYGVNS. The CDR3 has 16 amino acids. The CDR3 sequence: CASSEDRGTDQETQYF. The CDR3 DNA sequence: TGTGCCAGCAGTGAGGACAGGGGGACGGACCAAGAGACCCAGTACTTC.